The following is a T cell receptor (beta chain) sequence with its context. Its target antigen remains unknown. With a much larger clone just one base away, this may be a read error. The intended sense of this specimen's treatment or condition label: in vitro stimulation with specific CMV peptide epitopes to enrich CMV-specific T cells. Sequencing took place on an Illumina HiSeq 1500. TCRdb trimmed the raw reads at Q25, called clones with MiXCR and kept productive beta chains. CDR3 protein sequences are deduplicated, and each keeps its most common genes and DNA. The sample table records some 700,000 distinct CDR3 sequences; around 35% of these occur just once. The ten largest clones represent roughly 18% of the sample. This sample was included in a study of T cell repertoires in cytomegalovirus infection (dated by TCRdb to between 2018 and 2020). For context, the study as a whole: Peptide stimulations targeted recently identified HLA-C-restricted CMV epitopes, whose presentation resists viral immunomodulation, together with well-studied HLA-B-restricted epitopes. Because public TCR beta signatures pointed to carriage of CMV infection together with the matching HLA type, the HLA type of each donor mattered for the analysis.

The paper as a whole reports these results and caveats: The ex vivo response was dominated by HLA-C-restricted CMV-specific TCR beta clonotypes, and the single most frequent clonotype in two of eight donors was supplied by these HLA-C-restricted clonotypes. In both this cohort and an independent cohort of approximately 350 donors, the cumulative frequency of public TCR beta family members distinguished carriers of CMV infection plus the relevant HLA type.

The CDR3 spans 15 residues, from the cysteine through the phenylalanine. Only the CDR3 DNA is retained, 45 bases long and in frame from the first base. The germline V gene sets CDR1 to SGHTA and CDR2 to FQGNSA. Deletion took 3 bases off V and 0 bases off J, with a span of 10 bases between the germline ends. This clonotype was sampled from a human donor in good health (CMV status not recorded). Some clones in this sample may be carry-over from other donors' samples. The sample in question was cultured PBMCs, obtained from culture after CMV antigen stimulation. The chain couples TRBV7-2 to TRBJ2-3, with the D gene not confidently named. This receptor carries the CDR3 CASSFYADSTDTQYF. DNA sequence: TGTGCCAGCAGCTTTTACGCGGACAGCACAGATACGCAGTATTTT.